The 18 T cell receptor beta chains reported below all come from one sample, sequenced in a study of T cell responses to AZD1222 COVID-19 vaccine. The repertoire was sequenced with immunoSEQ multiplex PCR; TCRdb's copy has only in-frame clones and lacks some. The sample shows some 130,000 clones, roughly 90% of them seen only once. The sample here was peripheral blood, taken on day 0 of AZD1222 vaccination. The receptor source for this set is an adult in good health.

J is TRBJ2-1 and V is TRBV9; D is undetermined. The CDR3 totals 15 residues. Germline V gene sequence: CDR1 SGDLS, CDR2 YYNGEE. V lost 0 bases, J lost 8 bases, and 15 bases lay in between. CDR3 in DNA: TGTGCCAGCAGCGTAGCGGCACAATGGTTGGATGAGCAGTTCTTC. Its protein is CASSVAAQWLDEQFF.

This chain uses TRBV7-8 with TRBJ2-1, with 11 nucleotides matching TRBD1. The V gene end was trimmed by 10 bases and the J gene end by 8 bases; junction bases not matched to a gene: 7. The CDR3 extends over 13 amino acids. Germline-derived CDR1 and CDR2 are SGHVS and FQNEAQ. This CDR3 is CATRDRGNHEQFF. As DNA, the CDR3 is TGTGCCACCCGGGACAGGGGGAATCATGAGCAGTTCTTC.

The CDR3 coding sequence is TGTGCCAGCAGCCAATCCAGGGGTTGGGCCGGGGAGCTGTTTTTT. Its translation is CASSQSRGWAGELFF. The gene calls are TRBV3-1 (or the pseudogene TRBV3-2) and TRBJ2-2, with D maybe TRBD1 (6 bases). V lost 2 bases and J 6 bases, leaving 13 bases between the germline ends. This CDR3 is 15 amino acids long. Germline V gene data show CDR1 as LGHDT and CDR2 as YNNKEL (reference sequence).

The chain couples TRBV29-1 to TRBJ1-1; D is unclear. CDR3 length: 12 residues. The germline V gene has CDR1 SQVTM and CDR2 ANQGSEA. With 5 bases removed from V and 1 base from J, the gap between germline ends came to 8 bases. This CDR3 is CSVIDGNTEAFF. The CDR3 nucleotides are TGCAGCGTTATCGACGGGAACACTGAAGCTTTCTTT.

The chain uses TRBV11-2 and TRBJ1-2; D perhaps matches TRBD1 (6 bases). V was cut by 5 bases and J by 0 bases, with 22 bases left in between. The length of the CDR3 is 18 residues. The germline V gene encodes CDR1 SGHAT and CDR2 FQNNGV. CDR3 sequence (DNA): TGTGCCAGCAGCGGGATTAAGGGTCACAGGGAAACTAACTATGGCTACACCTTC. Amino acid sequence: CASSGIKGHRETNYGYTF.

This chain links TRBV7-2 with TRBJ2-7, with 7 nucleotides matching TRBD2. Germline assignment: CDR1 SGHTA and CDR2 FQGNSA. J gave up 7 bases and V 0 bases, and 9 bases lay outside the gene matches. The CDR3 length is 15 residues. The CDR3 DNA is TGTGCCAGCAGCTTAGCCATGGGAGGGGCGAGGGAGCAGTACTTC. This gives the protein CASSLAMGGAREQYF.

The chain combines TRBV25-1 with TRBJ1-1; 9 bases are a match to TRBD1. Looked up from germline, CDR1 is MGHDK and CDR2 is SYGVNS. V shed 8 bases and J 9 bases; nucleotides not matched to a gene: 7. CDR3 length: 12 amino acids. CDR3 loop: CASQEGTGKAFF. The DNA of the CDR3 is TGTGCCAGCCAAGAAGGGACAGGGAAAGCTTTCTTT.

The rearrangement joins TRBV15 to TRBJ2-7, with TRBD1 matching 7 bases. V dropped 0 bases and J dropped 4; count of bases not matched to a gene: 6. The germline gives CDR1 LNHNV, CDR2 YYDKDF (reference sequence). The CDR3 contains 15 residues. DNA of the CDR3: TGTGCCACCAGCAGAGATCGGTCAGGGGGTTACGAGCAGTACTTC. Its translation is CATSRDRSGGYEQYF.

This clone was found a few times. The chain carries TRBV30 and TRBJ1-6; no firm D call. The V gene lost 0 bases and the J gene lost 4 bases, with 10 bases spanning the gap. CDR3 length: 15 residues. Germline V gene sequence: CDR1 GTSNPN, CDR2 SVGIG (reference sequence). This CDR3 is CAWSVLVGYNSPLHF. Here the CDR3 DNA reads TGTGCCTGGAGTGTACTGGTGGGGTATAATTCACCCCTCCACTTT. Complete variable domain (other parts from reference TRBV30 and TRBJ1-6): SQTIHQWPATLVQPVGSPLSLECTVEGTSNPNLYWYRQAAGRGLQLLFYSVGIGQISSEVPQNLSASRPQDRQFILSSKKLLLSDSGFYLCAWSVLVGYNSPLHFGNGTRLTVT.

This sequence joins TRBV19 and TRBJ1-1, with D unclear. The V gene's germline CDR1 is LNHDA and CDR2 SQIVND (reference sequence). There are 15 residues in the CDR3. Trimming pared 3 bases from V and 4 bases from J, leaving 15 bases between. The CDR3 spells CASSIPSGGFTEAFF. CDR3 coding DNA: TGTGCCAGTAGTATTCCTTCGGGAGGGTTCACTGAAGCTTTCTTT.

At least ten counts were recorded for this clone. The J gene is TRBJ2-1, the V gene TRBV5-8; D may be TRBD2 (5 bases). The ends were cut back, 5 bases at V and 2 bases at J, with 14 bases in the middle. This CDR3 is built from 15 residues. Germline V gene data show CDR1 as SGHTS and CDR2 as YDEGEE. The CDR3 reads CASSLLTLAYNEQFF. The CDR3 DNA follows: TGTGCCAGCAGTTTATTGACACTAGCCTACAATGAGCAGTTCTTC.

This clone was observed a single time. The J gene is TRBJ2-1, the V gene TRBV11-3, with TRBD1 identical over 9 bases. CDR1 and CDR2 from the germline V gene are SGHNT and YENEEA. J gave up 5 bases and V 5 bases, and 4 bases lay outside the gene matches. CDR3 size: 14 residues. CDR3 bases: TGTGCCAGCAGCGGACAGGGGACCCACAATGAGCAGTTCTTC. Its translation is CASSGQGTHNEQFF.

V is TRBV9 and J is TRBJ2-5; D unresolved. CDR1 and CDR2 (germline): SGDLS, YYNGEE. The CDR3 totals 14 residues. Trimming stripped 0 bases from V and 5 bases from J, with 11 bases between. The DNA of the CDR3 is TGTGCCAGCAGCGTAGGACCTTGGGTGGAGACCCAGTACTTC. Translating gives CASSVGPWVETQYF.

This sequence joins TRBV30 and TRBJ1-2; 9 bases are shared with TRBD1. V trimming: 3 bases; J trimming: 4 bases; junction bases outside the gene matches: 6. Germline loops: CDR1 GTSNPN, CDR2 SVGIG (reference sequence). The CDR3 consists of 14 residues. For the CDR3, the DNA is TGTGCCTGGAGACCACAGGGACAGGGCTATGGCTACACCTTC. It specifies CAWRPQGQGYGYTF.

This chain links TRBV19 with TRBJ1-5; D call uncertain. Trimming stripped 5 bases from V and 0 bases from J, with 11 bases between. The CDR3 is 15 amino acids. The germline V gene encodes CDR1 LNHDA and CDR2 SQIVND (reference sequence). DNA of the CDR3: TGTGCCAGTAGTGGGCAGGACTTTAGCAATCAGCCCCAGCATTTT. This codes for CASSGQDFSNQPQHF.

This chain uses TRBV19 with TRBJ2-5; 7 positions match TRBD1. Germline V gene lookup returns CDR1 LNHDA and CDR2 SQIVND (reference sequence). The V segment lost 3 bases and the J segment 4 bases; nucleotides outside the gene matches: 8. This CDR3 is built from 15 residues. CDR3 sequence (DNA): TGTGCCAGTAGTATGACAGGGACGATGTCAGAGACCCAGTACTTC. This codes for CASSMTGTMSETQYF.

This clone came up once. The CDR3 loop reads CASKQGFGNEKLFF. For the CDR3, the DNA is TGTGCCAGCAAACAGGGTTTTGGGAATGAAAAACTGTTTTTT. The gene calls are TRBV11-3 and TRBJ1-4, with a weak D call TRBD1 (6 bases). V was clipped by 7 bases and J by 5 bases, with 14 bases between them. The CDR3 is 14 residues long. Germline V lookup: CDR1 SGHNT, CDR2 YENEEA. The full variable domain, rest sourced from reference TRBV11-3 and TRBJ1-4, is EAGVVQSPRYKIIEKKQPVAFWCNPISGHNTLYWYLQNLGQGPELLIRYENEEAVDDSQLPKDRFSAERLKGVDSTLKIQPAELGDSAVYLCASKQGFGNEKLFFGSGTQLSVL.

This chain uses TRBV4-1 with TRBJ2-2; D is uncertain. This CDR3 is 15 amino acids long. Trimming took 1 base from V and 0 from J, leaving 6 bases between them. Germline-derived CDR1 and CDR2 are MGHRA and YSYEKL. CDR3 DNA: TGCGCCAGCAGCCAAGGGGTAGCGAACACCGGGGAGCTGTTTTTT. As protein: CASSQGVANTGELFF.